The rows below give T cell receptor beta chains drawn from one sample of a study of T cell changes during pregnancy in multiple sclerosis. TCRdb's table, derived via immunoSEQ multiplex PCR, lists solely in-frame clones and lacks some. Of approximately 100,000 clones detected, almost 95% appear once; the ten largest clones hold less than 2.5%. Sample: peripheral blood, taken in the third trimester of pregnancy. The receptor set was obtained from a female donor with multiple sclerosis, enrolled in a pregnancy study. CDR3s include the opening cysteine and the closing phenylalanine or tryptophan. A D gene is named only where the DNA matches it firmly. Clone size appears in some rows only: once, few, many, or a class for an expanded clone.

clone_size: -; d_call: -; v_call: TRBV15; j_call: TRBJ2-3; cdr3_nt: TGTGCCACCAGCAGAGAAGATTACGCACGGGCAGATACGCAGTATTTT; cdr3_aa: CATSREDYARADTQYF
clone_size: -; d_call: TRBD2; v_call: TRBV6-6; j_call: TRBJ2-7; cdr3_nt: TGTGCCAGCAGTTACAAGCGGGAGGGCCGGCGGGAGCAGTACTTC; cdr3_aa: CASSYKREGRREQYF
clone_size: -; d_call: TRBD1; v_call: TRBV7-9; j_call: TRBJ1-2; cdr3_nt: TGTGCCAGCAGCCTCCGGGACAGGGACGATGGCTACACCTTC; cdr3_aa: CASSLRDRDDGYTF
clone_size: -; d_call: TRBD1; v_call: TRBV7-9; j_call: TRBJ1-2; cdr3_nt: TGTGCCAGCAGCCCCCCGGGACAGGGGTATGGCTACACCTTC; cdr3_aa: CASSPPGQGYGYTF
clone_size: -; d_call: TRBD1; v_call: TRBV28; j_call: TRBJ2-1; cdr3_nt: TGTGCCAGCACCCAGACAGGGAACAATGAGCAGTTCTTC; cdr3_aa: CASTQTGNNEQFF
clone_size: -; d_call: TRBD1; v_call: TRBV6-1; j_call: TRBJ1-2; cdr3_nt: TGTGCCAGCAGTGCCTCCGGGACAGGGGTCGATGGCTACACCTTC; cdr3_aa: CASSASGTGVDGYTF
clone_size: few; d_call: -; v_call: TRBV7-2; j_call: TRBJ2-1; cdr3_nt: TGTGCCAGCAGCTTAGCGGGGCGTGGTGAGCAGTTCTTC; cdr3_aa: CASSLAGRGEQFF
clone_size: -; d_call: -; v_call: TRBV6-5; j_call: TRBJ2-3; cdr3_nt: TGTGCCAGCAGTCTACTAGCTCAAAGCACAGATACGCAGTATTTT; cdr3_aa: CASSLLAQSTDTQYF
clone_size: -; d_call: -; v_call: TRBV28; j_call: TRBJ1-5; cdr3_nt: TGTGCCAGCCTCGAGCGATATAGCAATCAGCCCCAGCATTTT; cdr3_aa: CASLERYSNQPQHF
clone_size: -; d_call: -; v_call: TRBV7-9; j_call: TRBJ2-7; cdr3_nt: TGTGCCAGCACCGTCGGACTCCGGACCTTTGAGGAGCAGTACTTC; cdr3_aa: CASTVGLRTFEEQYF
clone_size: -; d_call: -; v_call: TRBV19; j_call: TRBJ2-2; cdr3_nt: TGTGCCACCCGAGGGCCGGGCTCGAACACCGGGGAGCTGTTTTTT; cdr3_aa: CATRGPGSNTGELFF
clone_size: once; d_call: TRBD1; v_call: TRBV7-9; j_call: TRBJ2-7; cdr3_nt: TGTGCCAGCAGCATGGGACAGGGGGCCTACGAGCAGTACTTC; cdr3_aa: CASSMGQGAYEQYF
clone_size: -; d_call: -; v_call: TRBV10-3; j_call: TRBJ2-1; cdr3_nt: TGTGCCATCAGTGACTCGGGGAGACACCGAGGGAATGAGCAGTTCTTC; cdr3_aa: CAISDSGRHRGNEQFF
clone_size: -; d_call: -; v_call: TRBV5-6; j_call: TRBJ1-5; cdr3_nt: TGTGCCAGCAGCTTACGGGGTAATCAGCCCCAGCATTTT; cdr3_aa: CASSLRGNQPQHF
clone_size: -; d_call: -; v_call: TRBV9; j_call: TRBJ2-3; cdr3_nt: TGTGCCAGCAGCGTAGGAACGGTTCCCACAGATACGCAGTATTTT; cdr3_aa: CASSVGTVPTDTQYF
clone_size: few; d_call: -; v_call: TRBV18; j_call: TRBJ1-4; cdr3_nt: TGTGCCAGCTCACCCCTGGACAGCGAAAAACTGTTTTTT; cdr3_aa: CASSPLDSEKLFF
clone_size: -; d_call: -; v_call: TRBV5-5; j_call: TRBJ2-2; cdr3_nt: TGTGCCAGCAGCTTGGAGGGGTCTTTTGGGGAGCTGTTTTTT; cdr3_aa: CASSLEGSFGELFF
clone_size: -; d_call: TRBD1; v_call: TRBV11-3; j_call: TRBJ2-5; cdr3_nt: TGTGCCAGCAGCGCCACCGGGGACAGGGGGGAGACCCAGTACTTC; cdr3_aa: CASSATGDRGETQYF
clone_size: -; d_call: TRBD2; v_call: TRBV7-7; j_call: TRBJ2-1; cdr3_nt: TGTGCTAGCAGCCCCCTAGCGGGTGAGCAGTTCTTC; cdr3_aa: CASSPLAGEQFF
clone_size: -; d_call: -; v_call: TRBV2; j_call: TRBJ1-5; cdr3_nt: TGTGCCAGCAGTGAAGAGGGAGTGGGAAGAGCCCAGCATTTT; cdr3_aa: CASSEEGVGRAQHF
clone_size: -; d_call: -; v_call: TRBV14; j_call: TRBJ2-4; cdr3_nt: TGTGCCAGCAGCCGAGACTCCGGGGGGCGGGGGAACATTCAGTACTTC; cdr3_aa: CASSRDSGGRGNIQYF
clone_size: -; d_call: -; v_call: TRBV7-2; j_call: TRBJ1-1; cdr3_nt: TGTGCCAGCAGCTTATGGCAGGGGCCTGAAGCTTTCTTT; cdr3_aa: CASSLWQGPEAFF
clone_size: -; d_call: TRBD1; v_call: TRBV19; j_call: TRBJ1-5; cdr3_nt: TGTGCCAGTAGTATAGAACAGGGGGCGGGCCAGCCCCAGCATTTT; cdr3_aa: CASSIEQGAGQPQHF
clone_size: -; d_call: -; v_call: TRBV7-2; j_call: TRBJ2-3; cdr3_nt: TGTGCCAGCAGCTTTGCCCCCGGACAGAGCACAGATACGCAGTATTTT; cdr3_aa: CASSFAPGQSTDTQYF
clone_size: -; d_call: -; v_call: TRBV4-2; j_call: TRBJ2-5; cdr3_nt: TGTGCCAGCAGCCAGTCGTCCGGGGATGAGGAGACCCAGTACTTC; cdr3_aa: CASSQSSGDEETQYF
clone_size: -; d_call: -; v_call: TRBV28; j_call: TRBJ1-2; cdr3_nt: TGTGCCAGCCTTACAGGGTATCCTGCTTCTGGCTACACCTTC; cdr3_aa: CASLTGYPASGYTF
clone_size: few; d_call: TRBD2; v_call: TRBV11-2; j_call: TRBJ2-7; cdr3_nt: TGTGCCAGCAGCCCTGGGGGGGCCTACGAGCAGTACTTC; cdr3_aa: CASSPGGAYEQYF
clone_size: -; d_call: TRBD1; v_call: TRBV6-5; j_call: TRBJ1-6; cdr3_nt: TGTGCCAGCAGTTCCGTAAAGGGGGCTCGTTCACCCCTCCACTTT; cdr3_aa: CASSSVKGARSPLHF
clone_size: -; d_call: -; v_call: TRBV5-6; j_call: TRBJ2-1; cdr3_nt: TGTGCCAGCAGGCAACAGGGACAATTATACAATGAGCAGTTCTTC; cdr3_aa: CASRQQGQLYNEQFF
clone_size: -; d_call: -; v_call: TRBV5-1; j_call: TRBJ2-3; cdr3_nt: TGCGCCAGCAGCGATATACTAGCAAACACAGATACGCAGTATTTT; cdr3_aa: CASSDILANTDTQYF
clone_size: -; d_call: TRBD1; v_call: TRBV5-6; j_call: TRBJ1-4; cdr3_nt: TGTGCCAGCAGGTCTGGGACCGGGACAGGGAGGGAAAAACTGTTTTTT; cdr3_aa: CASRSGTGTGREKLFF
clone_size: -; d_call: -; v_call: TRBV2; j_call: TRBJ2-7; cdr3_nt: TGTGCCAGCACAGGGTCCTACGAGCAGTACTTC; cdr3_aa: CASTGSYEQYF
clone_size: -; d_call: -; v_call: TRBV9; j_call: TRBJ2-2; cdr3_nt: TGTGCCAGCAGCGTAGCAGGGCGGACCGGGGAGCTGTTTTTT; cdr3_aa: CASSVAGRTGELFF
clone_size: -; d_call: -; v_call: TRBV5-5; j_call: TRBJ1-1; cdr3_nt: TGTGCCAGCAGCTTCGAGGAGCCGCTACCGAACACTGAAGCTTTCTTT; cdr3_aa: CASSFEEPLPNTEAFF
clone_size: -; d_call: -; v_call: TRBV14; j_call: TRBJ2-7; cdr3_nt: TGTGCCAGCAGAAGACAGGTCGAGCAGTACTTC; cdr3_aa: CASRRQVEQYF
clone_size: -; d_call: TRBD2; v_call: TRBV27; j_call: TRBJ2-7; cdr3_nt: TGTGCCAGCAGTTCCCTAGCGGGAGCCTACGAGCAGTACTTC; cdr3_aa: CASSSLAGAYEQYF
clone_size: -; d_call: TRBD1; v_call: TRBV27; j_call: TRBJ1-5; cdr3_nt: TGTGCCAGCAGTGGGACAGGGGTCGGTCAGCCCCAGCATTTT; cdr3_aa: CASSGTGVGQPQHF
clone_size: -; d_call: -; v_call: TRBV18; j_call: TRBJ2-5; cdr3_nt: TGTGCCAGCTCACCACCGAACACCCAAGAGACCCAGTACTTC; cdr3_aa: CASSPPNTQETQYF
clone_size: once; d_call: TRBD1; v_call: TRBV27; j_call: TRBJ1-2; cdr3_nt: TGTGCCAGCAGCCCCGGGACAGTCTATGGCTACACCTTC; cdr3_aa: CASSPGTVYGYTF
clone_size: -; d_call: TRBD1; v_call: TRBV27; j_call: TRBJ1-5; cdr3_nt: TGTGCCAGCAGTTCCCTCCGGGACAGATATCAGCCCCAGCATTTT; cdr3_aa: CASSSLRDRYQPQHF
clone_size: -; d_call: TRBD2; v_call: TRBV5-6; j_call: TRBJ2-7; cdr3_nt: TGTGCCAGCAGCCACGGGGGGACCATAGACGAGCAGTACTTC; cdr3_aa: CASSHGGTIDEQYF
clone_size: -; d_call: -; v_call: TRBV6-6; j_call: TRBJ2-3; cdr3_nt: TGTGCCAGCAGCCCAGTCGCAGATACGCAGTATTTT; cdr3_aa: CASSPVADTQYF
clone_size: -; d_call: TRBD1; v_call: TRBV25-1; j_call: TRBJ2-2; cdr3_nt: TGTGCCAGCAGTGGGGTCTTGACAGGGTACACCGGGGAGCTGTTTTTT; cdr3_aa: CASSGVLTGYTGELFF
clone_size: -; d_call: -; v_call: TRBV19; j_call: TRBJ2-1; cdr3_nt: TGTGCCAGTAGTATAGCCCGGGGGGGGACAGGGATTGTCAATGAGCAGTTCTTC; cdr3_aa: CASSIARGGTGIVNEQFF
clone_size: -; d_call: TRBD1; v_call: TRBV19; j_call: TRBJ2-2; cdr3_nt: TGTGCCAGTAGCCGACAGGGGTCCGGGGAGCTGTTTTTT; cdr3_aa: CASSRQGSGELFF